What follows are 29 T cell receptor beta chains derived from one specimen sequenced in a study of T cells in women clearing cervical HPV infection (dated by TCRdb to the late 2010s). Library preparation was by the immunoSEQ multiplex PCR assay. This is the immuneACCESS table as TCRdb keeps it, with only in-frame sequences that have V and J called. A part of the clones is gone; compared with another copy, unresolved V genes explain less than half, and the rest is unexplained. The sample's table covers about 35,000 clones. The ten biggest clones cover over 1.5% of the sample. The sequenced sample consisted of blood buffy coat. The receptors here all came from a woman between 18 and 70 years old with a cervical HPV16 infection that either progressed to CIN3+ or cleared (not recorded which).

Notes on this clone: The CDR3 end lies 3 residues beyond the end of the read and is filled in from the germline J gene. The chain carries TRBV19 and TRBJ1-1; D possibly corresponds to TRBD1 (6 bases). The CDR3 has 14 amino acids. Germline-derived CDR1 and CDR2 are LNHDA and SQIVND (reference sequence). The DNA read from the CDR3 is TGTGCCAGTAGTATACGGTCTAGCGGGGGGCTC. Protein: CASSIRSSGGL. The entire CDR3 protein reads CASSIRSSGGLAFF.

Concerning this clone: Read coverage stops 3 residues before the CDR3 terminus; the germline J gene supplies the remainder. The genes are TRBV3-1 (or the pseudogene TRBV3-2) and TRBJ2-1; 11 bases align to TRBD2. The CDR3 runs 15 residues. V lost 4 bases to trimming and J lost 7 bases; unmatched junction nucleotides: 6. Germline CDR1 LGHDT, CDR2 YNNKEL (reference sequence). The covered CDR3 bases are TGTGCCAGCAGCCGGCTAGCGGGAGGTTTTAATGAG. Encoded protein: CASSRLAGGFNE. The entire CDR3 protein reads CASSRLAGGFNEQFF.

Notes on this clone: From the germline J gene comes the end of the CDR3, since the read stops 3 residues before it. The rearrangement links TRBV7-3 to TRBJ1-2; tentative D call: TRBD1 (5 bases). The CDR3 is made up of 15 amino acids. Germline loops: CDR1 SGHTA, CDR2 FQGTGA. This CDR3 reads CASTNISGTYNDYTF. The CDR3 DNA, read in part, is TGTGCCAGCACCAATATTAGCGGGACTTACAATGAC. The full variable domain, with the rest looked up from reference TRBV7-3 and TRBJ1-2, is GAGVSQTPSNKVTEKGKYVELRCDPISGHTALYWYRQSLGQGPEFLIYFQGTGAADDSGLPNDRFFAVRPEGSVSTLKIQRTERGDSAVYLCASTNISGTYNDYTFGSGTRLTVV.

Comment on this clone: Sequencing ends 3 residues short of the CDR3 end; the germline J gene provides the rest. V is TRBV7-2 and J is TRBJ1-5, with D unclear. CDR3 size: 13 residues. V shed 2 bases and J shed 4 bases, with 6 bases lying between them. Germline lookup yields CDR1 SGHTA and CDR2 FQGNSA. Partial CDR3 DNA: TGTGCCAGCAGCTTATCAGTTAATCAGCCC. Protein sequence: CASSLSVNQP. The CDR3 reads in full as CASSLSVNQPQHF.

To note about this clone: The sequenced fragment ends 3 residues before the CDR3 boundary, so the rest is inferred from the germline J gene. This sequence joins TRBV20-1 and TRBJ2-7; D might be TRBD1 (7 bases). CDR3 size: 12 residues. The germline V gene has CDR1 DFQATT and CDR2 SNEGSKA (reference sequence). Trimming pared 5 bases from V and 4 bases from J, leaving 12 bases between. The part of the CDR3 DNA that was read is TGCAGTGCTGTCAGGGGGGCGTACGAG. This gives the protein CSAVRGAYE. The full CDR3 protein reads CSAVRGAYEQYF.

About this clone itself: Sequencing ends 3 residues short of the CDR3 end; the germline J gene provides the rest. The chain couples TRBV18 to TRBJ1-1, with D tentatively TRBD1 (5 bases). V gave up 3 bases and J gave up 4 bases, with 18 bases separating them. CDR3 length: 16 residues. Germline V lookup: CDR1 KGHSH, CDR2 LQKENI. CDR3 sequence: CASSPTRTRGGTEAFF. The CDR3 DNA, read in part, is TGTGCCAGCTCACCCACAAGGACGAGGGGTGGCACTGAA.

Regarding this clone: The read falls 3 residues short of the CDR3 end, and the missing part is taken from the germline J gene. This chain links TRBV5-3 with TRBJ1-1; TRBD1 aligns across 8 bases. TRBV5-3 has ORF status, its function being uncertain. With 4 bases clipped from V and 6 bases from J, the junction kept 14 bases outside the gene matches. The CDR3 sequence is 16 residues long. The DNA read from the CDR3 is TGTGCCAGAAGCCCAATATACGACAGGGGCTGGGCTGAA. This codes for CARSPIYDRGWAE. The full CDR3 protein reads CARSPIYDRGWAEAFF.

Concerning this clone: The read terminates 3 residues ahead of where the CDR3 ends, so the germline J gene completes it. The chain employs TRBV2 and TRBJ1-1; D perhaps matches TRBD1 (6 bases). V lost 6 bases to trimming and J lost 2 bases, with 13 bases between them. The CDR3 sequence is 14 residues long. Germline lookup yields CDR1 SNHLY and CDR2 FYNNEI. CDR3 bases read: TGTGCCAGCAGAACGGGCAGGGGAAACACTGAA. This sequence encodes CASRTGRGNTE. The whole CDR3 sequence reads CASRTGRGNTEAFF.

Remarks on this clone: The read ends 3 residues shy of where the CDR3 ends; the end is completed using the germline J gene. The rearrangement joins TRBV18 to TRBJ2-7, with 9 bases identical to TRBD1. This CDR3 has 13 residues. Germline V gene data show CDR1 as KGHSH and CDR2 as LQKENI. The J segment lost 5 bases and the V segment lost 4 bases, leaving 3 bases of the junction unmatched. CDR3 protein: CASSRQGEDEQYF. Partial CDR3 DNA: TGTGCCAGCTCACGACAGGGGGAGGACGAG. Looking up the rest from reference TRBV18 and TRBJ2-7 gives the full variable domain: NAGVMQNPRHLVRRRGQEARLRCSPMKGHSHVYWYRQLPEEGLKFMVYLQKENIIDESGMPKERFSAEFPKEGPSILRIQQVVRGDSAAYFCASSRQGEDEQYFGPGTRLTVT.

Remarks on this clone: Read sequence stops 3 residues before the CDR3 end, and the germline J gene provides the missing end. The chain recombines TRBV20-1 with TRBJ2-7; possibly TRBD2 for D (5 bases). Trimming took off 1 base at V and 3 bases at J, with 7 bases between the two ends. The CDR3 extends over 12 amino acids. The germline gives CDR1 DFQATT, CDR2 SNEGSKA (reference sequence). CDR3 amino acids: CSARAGNYEQYF. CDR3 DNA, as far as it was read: TGCAGTGCTAGAGCGGGGAACTACGAG.

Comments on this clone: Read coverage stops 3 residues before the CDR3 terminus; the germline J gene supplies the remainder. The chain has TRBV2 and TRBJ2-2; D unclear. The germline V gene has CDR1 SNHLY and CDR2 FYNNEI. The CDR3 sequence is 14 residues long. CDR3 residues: CASSDSQTFGKLFF. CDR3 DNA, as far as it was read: TGTGCCAGCAGTGATTCACAGACCTTTGGAAAG.

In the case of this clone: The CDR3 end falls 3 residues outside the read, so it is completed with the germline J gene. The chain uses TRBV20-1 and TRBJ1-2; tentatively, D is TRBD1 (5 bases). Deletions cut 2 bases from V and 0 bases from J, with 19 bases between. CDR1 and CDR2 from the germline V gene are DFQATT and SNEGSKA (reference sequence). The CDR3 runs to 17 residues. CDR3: CSARSLVRGRANYGYTF. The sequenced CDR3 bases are TGCAGTGCTAGATCCCTGGTCCGTGGCAGGGCTAACTATGGC.

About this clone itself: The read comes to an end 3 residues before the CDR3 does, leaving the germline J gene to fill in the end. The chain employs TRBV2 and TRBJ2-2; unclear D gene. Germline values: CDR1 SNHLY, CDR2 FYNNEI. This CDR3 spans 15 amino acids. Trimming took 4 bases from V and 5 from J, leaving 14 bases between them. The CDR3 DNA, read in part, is TGTGCCAGCAGTGTCGTCAGGTTAAGAACCGGGGAG. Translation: CASSVVRLRTGE. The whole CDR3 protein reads CASSVVRLRTGELFF.

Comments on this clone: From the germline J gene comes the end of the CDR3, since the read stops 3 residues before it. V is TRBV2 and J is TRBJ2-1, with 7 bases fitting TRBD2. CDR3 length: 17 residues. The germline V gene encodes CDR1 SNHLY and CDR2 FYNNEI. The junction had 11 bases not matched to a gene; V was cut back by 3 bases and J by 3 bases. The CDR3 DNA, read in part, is TGTGCCAGCAGTGATGGGGCTCGCTGGGACTACTACAATGAG. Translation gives CASSDGARWDYYNE. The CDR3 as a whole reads CASSDGARWDYYNEQFF.

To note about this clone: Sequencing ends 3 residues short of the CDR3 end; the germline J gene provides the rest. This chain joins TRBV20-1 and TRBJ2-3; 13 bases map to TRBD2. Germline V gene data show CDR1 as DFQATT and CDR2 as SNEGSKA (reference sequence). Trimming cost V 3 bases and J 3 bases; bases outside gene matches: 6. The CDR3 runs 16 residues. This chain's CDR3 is CSASGLAGVGTDTQYF. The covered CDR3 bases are TGCAGTGCTAGCGGACTAGCGGGAGTTGGTACAGATACG.

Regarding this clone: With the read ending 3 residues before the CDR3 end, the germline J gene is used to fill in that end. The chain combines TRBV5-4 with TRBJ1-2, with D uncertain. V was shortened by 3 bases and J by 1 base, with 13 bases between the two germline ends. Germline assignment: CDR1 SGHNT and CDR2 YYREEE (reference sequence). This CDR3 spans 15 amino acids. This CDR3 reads CASSSGSGFNYGYTF. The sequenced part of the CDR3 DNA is TGTGCCAGCAGCTCGGGGTCGGGGTTTAACTATGGC. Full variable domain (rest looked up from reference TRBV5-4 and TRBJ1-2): ETGVTQSPTHLIKTRGQQVTLRCSSQSGHNTVSWYQQALGQGPQFIFQYYREEENGRGNFPPRFSGLQFPNYSSELNVNALELDDSALYLCASSSGSGFNYGYTFGSGTRLTVV.

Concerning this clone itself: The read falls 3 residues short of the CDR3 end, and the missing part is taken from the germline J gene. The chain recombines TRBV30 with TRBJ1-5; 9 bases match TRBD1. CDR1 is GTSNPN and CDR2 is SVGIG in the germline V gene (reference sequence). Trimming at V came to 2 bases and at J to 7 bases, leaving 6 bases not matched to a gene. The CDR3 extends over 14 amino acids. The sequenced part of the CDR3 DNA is TGTGCCTGGAGTACGGGACAGGGAGGGCAGCCC. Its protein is CAWSTGQGGQP. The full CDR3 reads CAWSTGQGGQPQHF.

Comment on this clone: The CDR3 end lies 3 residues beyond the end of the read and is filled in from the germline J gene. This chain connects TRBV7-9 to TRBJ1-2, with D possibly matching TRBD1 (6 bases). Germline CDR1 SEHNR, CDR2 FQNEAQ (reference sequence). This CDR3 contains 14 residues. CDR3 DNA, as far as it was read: TGTGCCAGCAGCTTAGCTAGCGGGGGGGCCGAC. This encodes CASSLASGGAD. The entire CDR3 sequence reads CASSLASGGADYTF.

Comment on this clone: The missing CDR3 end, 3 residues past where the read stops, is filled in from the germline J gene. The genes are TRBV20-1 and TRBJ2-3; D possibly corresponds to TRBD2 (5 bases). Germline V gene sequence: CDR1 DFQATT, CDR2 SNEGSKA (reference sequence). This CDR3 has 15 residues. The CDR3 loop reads CSARETKPSPMTQYF. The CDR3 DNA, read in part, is TGCAGTGCTAGAGAGACGAAGCCTAGCCCCATGACG.

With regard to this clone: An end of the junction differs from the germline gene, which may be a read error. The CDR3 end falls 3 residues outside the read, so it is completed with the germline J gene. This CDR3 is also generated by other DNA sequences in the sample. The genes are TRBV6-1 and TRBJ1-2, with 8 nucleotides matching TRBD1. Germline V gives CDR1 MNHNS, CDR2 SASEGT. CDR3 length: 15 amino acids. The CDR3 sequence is CASSEGTGGYYGYTF. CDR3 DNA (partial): TGTGCCAGCAGTGAAGGCACAGGGGGGTACTATGGT.

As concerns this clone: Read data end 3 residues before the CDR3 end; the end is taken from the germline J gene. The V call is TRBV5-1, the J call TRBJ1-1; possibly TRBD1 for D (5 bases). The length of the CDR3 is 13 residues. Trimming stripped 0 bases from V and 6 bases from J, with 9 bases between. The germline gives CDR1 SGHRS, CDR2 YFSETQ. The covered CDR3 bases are TGCGCCAGCAGCTTGGCCAGGGTCTCTGAA. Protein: CASSLARVSE. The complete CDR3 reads CASSLARVSEAFF.

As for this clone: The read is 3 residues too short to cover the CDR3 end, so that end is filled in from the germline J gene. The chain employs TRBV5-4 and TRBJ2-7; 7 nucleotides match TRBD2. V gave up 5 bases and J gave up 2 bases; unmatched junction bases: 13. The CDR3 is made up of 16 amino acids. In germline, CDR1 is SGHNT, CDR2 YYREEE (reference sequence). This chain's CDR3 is CASSSGRGDGTYEQYF. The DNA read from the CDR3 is TGTGCCAGCAGTTCTGGGAGGGGTGACGGAACCTACGAG.

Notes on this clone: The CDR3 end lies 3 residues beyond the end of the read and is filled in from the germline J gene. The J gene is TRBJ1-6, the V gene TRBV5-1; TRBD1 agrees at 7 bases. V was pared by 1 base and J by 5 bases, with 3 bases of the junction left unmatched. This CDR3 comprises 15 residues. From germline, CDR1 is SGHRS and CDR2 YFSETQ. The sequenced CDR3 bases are TGCGCCAGCAGCTTGTTCGGACAGGATAATTCACCC. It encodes CASSLFGQDNSP. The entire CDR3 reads CASSLFGQDNSPLHF. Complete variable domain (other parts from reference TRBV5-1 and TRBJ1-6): KAGVTQTPRYLIKTRGQQVTLSCSPISGHRSVSWYQQTPGQGLQFLFEYFSETQRNKGNFPGRFSGRQFSNSRSEMNVSTLELGDSALYLCASSLFGQDNSPLHFGNGTRLTVT.

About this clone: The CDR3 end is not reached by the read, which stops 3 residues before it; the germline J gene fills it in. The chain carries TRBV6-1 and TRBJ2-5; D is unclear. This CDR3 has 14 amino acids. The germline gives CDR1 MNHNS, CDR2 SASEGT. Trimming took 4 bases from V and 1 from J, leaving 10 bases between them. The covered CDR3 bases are TGTGCCAGCAGTGTAATAGCCACCCAAGAGACC. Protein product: CASSVIATQET. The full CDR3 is CASSVIATQETQYF.

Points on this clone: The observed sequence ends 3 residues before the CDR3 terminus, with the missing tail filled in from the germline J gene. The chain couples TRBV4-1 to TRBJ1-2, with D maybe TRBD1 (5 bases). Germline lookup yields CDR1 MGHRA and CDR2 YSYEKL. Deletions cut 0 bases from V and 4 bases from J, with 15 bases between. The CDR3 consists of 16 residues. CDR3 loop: CASSQDVPGNSYGYTF. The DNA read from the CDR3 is TGCGCCAGCAGCCAAGATGTCCCAGGGAATAGCTATGGC.

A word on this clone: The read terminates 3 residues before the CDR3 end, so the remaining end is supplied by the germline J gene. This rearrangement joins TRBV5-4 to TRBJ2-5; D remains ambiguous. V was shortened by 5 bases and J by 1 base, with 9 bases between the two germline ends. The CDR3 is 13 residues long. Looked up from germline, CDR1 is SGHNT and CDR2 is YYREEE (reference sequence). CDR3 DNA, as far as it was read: TGTGCCAGCAGGCCGCGGCTCCAAGAGACC. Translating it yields CASRPRLQET. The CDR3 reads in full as CASRPRLQETQYF.

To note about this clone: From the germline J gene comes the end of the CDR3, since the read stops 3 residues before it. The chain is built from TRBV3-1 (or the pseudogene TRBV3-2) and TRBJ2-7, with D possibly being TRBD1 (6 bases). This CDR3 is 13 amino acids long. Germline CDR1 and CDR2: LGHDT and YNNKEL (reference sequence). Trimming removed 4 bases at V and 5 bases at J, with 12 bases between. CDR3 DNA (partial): TGTGCCAGCAGCCTAGGGGGAATCCACGAG. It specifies CASSLGGIHE. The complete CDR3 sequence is CASSLGGIHEQYF.

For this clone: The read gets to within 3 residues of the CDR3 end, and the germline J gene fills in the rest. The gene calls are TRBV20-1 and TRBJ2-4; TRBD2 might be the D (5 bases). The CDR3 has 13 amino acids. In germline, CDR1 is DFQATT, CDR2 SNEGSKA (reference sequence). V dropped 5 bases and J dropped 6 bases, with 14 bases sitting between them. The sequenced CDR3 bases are TGCAGTGCTGCTGAGACTAACTCAAACATT. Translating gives CSAAETNSNI. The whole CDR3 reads CSAAETNSNIQYF.

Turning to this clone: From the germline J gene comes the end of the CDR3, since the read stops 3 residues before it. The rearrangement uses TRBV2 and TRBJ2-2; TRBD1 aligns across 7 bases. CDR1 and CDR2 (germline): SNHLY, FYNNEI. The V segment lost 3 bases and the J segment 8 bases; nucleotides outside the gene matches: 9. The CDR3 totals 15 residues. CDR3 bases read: TGTGCCAGCAGTGAGGGCCAGGGGGAAGCGGGGGAG. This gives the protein CASSEGQGEAGE. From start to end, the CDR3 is CASSEGQGEAGELFF.